The clone carrying this TCR beta chain was counted at least ten times. CDR1 SGHRS and CDR2 YFSETQ come from the germline V gene. CDR3 length: 14 amino acids. V lost 4 bases and J 5 bases, leaving 13 bases between the germline ends. Researchers made TCR beta libraries by using iRepertoire HTBI primers and running Arm-PCR on CDR3 regions. TCRdb used MiXCR to reprocess the multiplex PCR reads, holding one entry per CDR3 protein. The sample carries about 400,000 distinct CDR3 sequences, 15% recorded once. Time point: newly diagnosed GD, antithyroid drugs for less than 3 months. PBMCs provided the RNA from which the TCR library was made. This specimen belongs to a study of regulatory T cells in long-lasting Graves disease. A further study also used this sample, focusing on T cells in Graves' hyperthyroidism and ophthalmopathy. That source notes: It was considered stable Graves' hyperthyroidism when ophthalmopathy did not progress within 18 months.

This material consisted of peripheral blood mononuclear cells (PBMCs), taken at new diagnosis, from a patient treated with antithyroid drugs. The genes are TRBV5-1 and TRBJ1-5; D may be TRBD1 (5 bases). This sequence originates from a woman between 40 and 55 years old with Graves disease. The CDR3 spells CASSPTGGDQPQHF. The DNA of the CDR3 is TGCGCCAGCAGCCCTACAGGAGGGGATCAGCCCCAGCATTTT.